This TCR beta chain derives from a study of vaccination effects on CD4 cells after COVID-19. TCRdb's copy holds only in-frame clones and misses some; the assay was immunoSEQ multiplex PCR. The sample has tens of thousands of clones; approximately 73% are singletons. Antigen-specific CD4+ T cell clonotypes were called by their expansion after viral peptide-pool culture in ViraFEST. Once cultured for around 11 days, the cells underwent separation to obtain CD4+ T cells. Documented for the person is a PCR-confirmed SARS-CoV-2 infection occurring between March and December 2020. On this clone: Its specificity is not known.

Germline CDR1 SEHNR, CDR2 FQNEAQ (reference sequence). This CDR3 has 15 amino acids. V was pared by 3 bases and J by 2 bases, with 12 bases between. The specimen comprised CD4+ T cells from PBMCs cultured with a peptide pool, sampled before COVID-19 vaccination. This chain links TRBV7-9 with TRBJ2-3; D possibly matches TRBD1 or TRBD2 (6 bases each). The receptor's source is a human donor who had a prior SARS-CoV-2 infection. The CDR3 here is CASSFTGANTDTQYF. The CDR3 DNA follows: TGTGCCAGCAGCTTTACGGGGGCCAACACAGATACGCAGTATTTT.